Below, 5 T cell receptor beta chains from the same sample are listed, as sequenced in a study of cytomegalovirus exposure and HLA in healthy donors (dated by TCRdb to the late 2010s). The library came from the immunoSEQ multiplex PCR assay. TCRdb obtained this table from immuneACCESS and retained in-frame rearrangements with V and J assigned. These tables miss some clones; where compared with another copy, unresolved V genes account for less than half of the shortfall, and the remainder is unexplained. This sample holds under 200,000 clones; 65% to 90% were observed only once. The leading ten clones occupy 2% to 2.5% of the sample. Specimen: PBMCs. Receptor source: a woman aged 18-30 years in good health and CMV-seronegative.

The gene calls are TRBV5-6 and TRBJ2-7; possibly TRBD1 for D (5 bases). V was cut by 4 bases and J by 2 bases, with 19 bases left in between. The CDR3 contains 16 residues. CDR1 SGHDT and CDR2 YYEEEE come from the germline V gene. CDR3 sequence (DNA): TGTGCCAGCAGCCCCTTGGGGCGTACAGTTACCTACGAGCAGTACTTC. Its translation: CASSPLGRTVTYEQYF.

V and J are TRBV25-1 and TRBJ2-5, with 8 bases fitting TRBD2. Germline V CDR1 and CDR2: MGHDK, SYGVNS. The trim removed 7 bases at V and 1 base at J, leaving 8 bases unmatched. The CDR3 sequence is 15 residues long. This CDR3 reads CASNGGGILQETQYF. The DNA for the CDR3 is TGTGCCAGCAATGGCGGGGGGATACTCCAAGAGACCCAGTACTTC.

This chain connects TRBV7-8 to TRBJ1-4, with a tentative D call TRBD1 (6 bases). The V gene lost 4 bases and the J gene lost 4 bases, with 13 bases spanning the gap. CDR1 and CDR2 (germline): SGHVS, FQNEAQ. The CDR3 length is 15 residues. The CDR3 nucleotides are TGTGCCAGCAGCTCCGACAGGTTCCTTAATGAAAAACTGTTTTTT. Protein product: CASSSDRFLNEKLFF.

CDR3 amino acids: CASSQGDSSTGELFF. DNA of the CDR3: TGTGCCAGCAGCCAAGGGGACAGCTCCACCGGGGAGCTGTTTTTT. The chain has TRBV4-2 and TRBJ2-2, with 7 bases fitting TRBD1. The germline CDR1 and CDR2 sequences are LGHNA and YNFKEQ. This CDR3 region has 15 residues. V dropped 1 base and J dropped 4; count of bases not matched to a gene: 3.

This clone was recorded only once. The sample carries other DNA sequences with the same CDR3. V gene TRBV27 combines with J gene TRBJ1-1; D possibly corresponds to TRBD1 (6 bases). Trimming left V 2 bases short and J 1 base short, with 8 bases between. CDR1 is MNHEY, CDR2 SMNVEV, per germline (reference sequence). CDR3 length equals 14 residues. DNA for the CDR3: TGTGCCAGCAGTTTAAGAGGGGGGAACACTGAAGCTTTCTTT. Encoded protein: CASSLRGGNTEAFF.